A single TCR beta chain is shown here with its context. What it recognizes is unknown. A read error may produce the germline difference seen at one junction end. Total RNA extraction produced at least 5.5 micrograms (per sample) for the study. It was with a sample-barcoded 5' primer and a J-beta primer mix that a second PCR of about 7 to 12 cycles was run. Every single cDNA molecule received a tag from a template-switch adaptor with 12 random nucleotides. TCRdb itself ran the 5' RACE reads through MiXCR, one entry per CDR3 protein. The data hold almost 800,000 distinct CDR3 sequences, with over 45% observed a single time. The data were obtained in a study of blood T cells in healthy people across ages. Findings and limits, study-wide: Aged donors had fewer naive CD4+ cells and lower diversity than long-lived donors.

From germline, CDR1 is LGHNA and CDR2 YSLEER. The length of the CDR3 is 16 residues. The sample was blood. This TCR derives from a man aged 25 to 40 in good health. V usage is TRBV4-3 and J usage is TRBJ2-3, with a tentative D call TRBD1 (6 bases). The CDR3 sequence: CASSPGAQGFPDMQYF. DNA for the CDR3: TGCGCCAGCAGCCCAGGCGCACAGGGTTTTCCAGATATGCAGTATTTT.